What follows are 2 T cell receptor beta chains derived from one specimen sequenced in a study of blood T cell repertoires in COVID-19 (TCRdb year 2020). To prepare the library, the immunoSEQ multiplex PCR assay was applied. As stored in TCRdb, this immuneACCESS dataset retains in-frame rearrangements with V and J assigned. A fraction of the clones does not appear; measured against another copy, unresolved V genes explain less than half of the discrepancy, and the remainder lacks a known reason. This sample is represented by around 98,000 clones; roughly 83% of them were singletons. The ten largest clonotypes hold roughly 17% of the sample. The sequencing input was peripheral blood. These receptor sequences come from a woman aged 55-70 years with acute or convalescent COVID-19.

The chain recombines TRBV5-6 with TRBJ2-2; 7 nucleotides line up with TRBD1. The CDR3 length is 15 residues. The junction had 3 bases not matched to a gene; V was cut back by 0 bases and J by 4 bases. Germline values: CDR1 SGHDT, CDR2 YYEEEE. As DNA, the CDR3 is TGTGCCAGCAGCTTGGGACAGGGCTTCACCGGGGAGCTGTTTTTT. It translates to CASSLGQGFTGELFF.

The V and J genes are TRBV29-1 and TRBJ2-5; the match to TRBD1 covers 8 bases. The ends lost 3 bases at V and 5 bases at J; junction bases unmatched: 8. Germline CDR1 is SQVTM and CDR2 is ANQGSEA. This CDR3 contains 14 residues. CDR3 sequence: CSVDRSGGSETQYF. CDR3 sequence (DNA): TGCAGCGTTGACCGCTCAGGGGGCTCGGAGACCCAGTACTTC.